A single sample is the source of the 29 T cell receptor beta chains below, sequenced in a study of cytomegalovirus exposure and HLA in healthy donors (dated by TCRdb to the late 2010s). The protocol used for the library was the immunoSEQ multiplex PCR assay. For the multiplex PCR, a mixture combining 60 forward primers for TCR Vbeta segments and 13 reverse primers for TCR Jbeta segments was used. This immuneACCESS table, as held by TCRdb, lists in-frame sequences with V and J called but not all clones. Of the missing ones, under half trace to an unresolved V gene in checked studies; the others have no known cause. The sample contains about 140,000 clones, 70% to 85% of them found a single time. The ten most abundant clones make up about 3.7% of the sample. The material sequenced was PBMCs. These TCRs come from a male donor in good health and CMV-seronegative.

The chain employs TRBV21-1 and TRBJ2-5; the D segment call TRBD2 is taken from the table without a DNA check. TRBV21-1 is a recognized pseudogene. The CDR3 has 15 amino acids. The CDR3 sequence is CASSKKRGEGETQYF. As DNA, the CDR3 is TGTGCCAGCAGCAAAAAGCGGGGGGAAGGGGAGACCCAGTACTTC.

The chain recombines TRBV18 with TRBJ1-1, with 9 bases aligning to TRBD1. Trimming at V came to 3 bases and at J to 4 bases, leaving 3 bases not matched to a gene. The CDR3 is made up of 14 amino acids. CDR1 and CDR2 (germline): KGHSH, LQKENI. CDR3 nucleotide sequence: TGTGCCAGCTCACCCCGGGACAGGGCCACTGAAGCTTTCTTT. Its protein product is CASSPRDRATEAFF. The whole variable domain, remainder taken from reference TRBV18 and TRBJ1-1, is NAGVMQNPRHLVRRRGQEARLRCSPMKGHSHVYWYRQLPEEGLKFMVYLQKENIIDESGMPKERFSAEFPKEGPSILRIQQVVRGDSAAYFCASSPRDRATEAFFGQGTRLTVV.

The chain carries TRBV9 and TRBJ2-1, with TRBD2 matching 11 bases. The germline V gene encodes CDR1 SGDLS and CDR2 YYNGEE. The CDR3 length is 17 residues. V shed 3 bases, J shed 9 bases, and the junction held 14 bases outside the gene matches. CDR3 sequence reads: CASSAPNRGGLAVEQFF. Written as DNA, the CDR3 is TGTGCCAGCAGCGCCCCTAATCGGGGGGGACTAGCGGTTGAGCAGTTCTTC.

This clone was counted a few times. CDR3 nucleotide sequence: TGTGCCAGTAGTAACGGACAGGGGGTGACAGATACGCAGTATTTT. Translation: CASSNGQGVTDTQYF. The chain has TRBV19 and TRBJ2-3; 10 bases line up with TRBD1. Germline values: CDR1 LNHDA, CDR2 SQIVND (reference sequence). The CDR3 length is 15 residues. Unmatched junction bases numbered 4, after V lost 4 bases and J lost 3 bases.

V is TRBV7-9 and J is TRBJ2-5; possible D gene TRBD1, 6 bases. The end of the DNA aligns better with TRBJ2-7, so the J call may be wrong. The CDR3 runs 16 residues. Germline V gene sequence: CDR1 SEHNR, CDR2 FQNEAQ (reference sequence). The CDR3 here is CASSLFKGDKSYEQYF. The CDR3 DNA reads as TGTGCCAGCAGCTTATTTAAAGGGGACAAGTCCTACGAGCAGTACTTC.

The V gene is TRBV30, the J gene TRBJ2-1, with TRBD2 matching 11 bases. This CDR3 comprises 15 residues. CDR1 GTSNPN and CDR2 SVGIG come from the germline V gene (reference sequence). V gave up 2 bases and J gave up 3 bases; unmatched junction bases: 3. DNA of the CDR3: TGTGCCTGGAGTCCCGGGACTAGCGGCTACAATGAGCAGTTCTTC. Translation gives CAWSPGTSGYNEQFF.

V is TRBV7-2 and J is TRBJ1-5; tentative D call: TRBD1 (6 bases). Germline CDR1 is SGHTA and CDR2 is FQGNSA. The CDR3 has 12 residues. Trimming stripped 5 bases from V and 8 bases from J, with 10 bases between. The CDR3 DNA sequence: TGTGCCAGCAGCCTCCAGGGGAAGCCCCAGCATTTT. Translation: CASSLQGKPQHF.

DNA for the CDR3: TGTGCCAGCAGTCATGGACAGAGCACAGATACGCAGTATTTT. It translates to CASSHGQSTDTQYF. The genes are TRBV6-6 and TRBJ2-3; a possible D gene is TRBD1 (6 bases). The CDR3 spans 14 residues. CDR1 and CDR2 from the germline V gene are MNHNY and SVGAGI (reference sequence). The V and J ends lost 5 bases and 0 bases respectively, with 9 bases between them.

The chain employs TRBV20-1 and TRBJ1-4; no clear D gene. CDR3 length equals 11 residues. The germline V gene encodes CDR1 DFQATT and CDR2 SNEGSKA (reference sequence). V lost 3 bases, J lost 8 bases, and 7 bases lay in between. The chain's CDR3 is CSASDREKLFF. In nucleotides, the CDR3 is TGCAGTGCTAGTGATCGGGAAAAACTGTTTTTT.

This sequence joins TRBV5-8 and TRBJ1-5; D not resolved. V shed 4 bases and J shed 3 bases, with 11 bases lying between them. This CDR3 contains 14 residues. Germline V gene sequence: CDR1 SGHTS, CDR2 YDEGEE. For the CDR3, the DNA is TGTGCCAGCAGCCCCCCCGGTCCCAATCAGCCCCAGCATTTT. Translated: CASSPPGPNQPQHF. The whole variable domain, remainder taken from reference TRBV5-8 and TRBJ1-5, is EAGVTQSPTHLIKTRGQQATLRCSPISGHTSVYWYQQALGLGLQFLLWYDEGEERNRGNFPPRFSGRQFPNYSSELNVNALELEDSALYLCASSPPGPNQPQHFGDGTRLSIL.

The chain links TRBV5-1 to TRBJ1-1; TRBD1 aligns across 10 bases. V lost 0 bases and J lost 5; bases outside the gene matches: 10. Germline values: CDR1 SGHRS, CDR2 YFSETQ. The CDR3 extends over 17 amino acids. In DNA, the CDR3 is TGCGCCAGCAGCTTGGAGTGGACAGGGGGTGGTAGTACTGAAGCTTTCTTT. Protein sequence: CASSLEWTGGGSTEAFF.

The count of this clone is one. The V call is TRBV7-9, the J call TRBJ1-2; TRBD1 matches at 8 bases. The ends lost 0 bases at V and 6 bases at J; junction bases unmatched: 3. Germline CDR1 is SEHNR and CDR2 is FQNEAQ (reference sequence). CDR3 size: 14 residues. CDR3 region: CASSLATGANGYTF. As DNA, the CDR3 is TGTGCCAGCAGCTTAGCGACAGGGGCTAATGGCTACACCTTC.

The V gene is TRBV5-4, the J gene TRBJ1-1; D is ambiguous. Per germline, CDR1 SGHNT and CDR2 YYREEE (reference sequence). Trimming removed 4 bases at V and 1 base at J, with 11 bases between. The CDR3 loop spans 14 amino acids. The CDR3 spells CASSQVGENTEAFF. The CDR3, as DNA: TGTGCCAGCAGCCAAGTCGGAGAGAACACTGAAGCTTTCTTT.

This rearrangement joins TRBV9 to TRBJ2-3; 10 positions match TRBD2. Germline CDR1 is SGDLS and CDR2 is YYNGEE. V was pared by 1 base and J by 4 bases, with 3 bases of the junction left unmatched. The CDR3 has 15 amino acids. DNA of the CDR3: TGTGCCAGCAGCGTACTAGCGGGGGTCGCAGATACGCAGTATTTT. Translating gives CASSVLAGVADTQYF.

Written as DNA, the CDR3 is TGTGCCAGCAGTGGGGTCAGGGGGCGACCTGAAGCTTTCTTT. Translating it yields CASSGVRGRPEAFF. This chain connects TRBV2 to TRBJ1-1; 8 bases map to TRBD1. This CDR3 is 14 amino acids long. Germline lookup yields CDR1 SNHLY and CDR2 FYNNEI. After removal of 4 bases from V and 6 bases from J, the junction contained 7 bases not matched to a gene.

This clone was counted once. The chain recombines TRBV11-2 with TRBJ2-7; TRBD1 aligns across 7 bases. CDR3 length: 16 amino acids. The V segment lost 2 bases and the J segment 4 bases; nucleotides outside the gene matches: 11. The germline V gene encodes CDR1 SGHAT and CDR2 FQNNGV. CDR3 protein: CASSLRAGQVLYEQYF. The CDR3 DNA reads TGTGCCAGCAGCTTACGGGCCGGACAGGTTCTATACGAGCAGTACTTC.

The V gene is TRBV4-1, the J gene TRBJ1-1; 7 nucleotides match TRBD1. From germline, CDR1 is MGHRA and CDR2 YSYEKL. The CDR3 has 14 amino acids. Germline trimming cut 5 bases from V and 3 bases from J; bases unmatched to any gene: 6. The CDR3 DNA sequence: TGCGCCAGCAGCTACTCCGGACAGGACACTGAAGCTTTCTTT. Encoded protein: CASSYSGQDTEAFF.

This clone was recorded once. This chain uses TRBV2 with TRBJ2-2, with D tentatively TRBD1 (5 bases). From germline, CDR1 is SNHLY and CDR2 FYNNEI. This CDR3 region has 14 residues. Trimming cost V 4 bases and J 5 bases, with 11 bases left between them. CDR3 amino acids: CASSGGRDTGELFF. The CDR3 nucleotides read TGTGCCAGCAGTGGAGGCAGGGATACCGGGGAGCTGTTTTTT.

J is TRBJ1-1 and V is TRBV28; 7 positions agree with TRBD1. CDR3 size: 16 residues. CDR1 MDHEN and CDR2 SYDVKM come from the germline V gene. Trimming at V came to 5 bases and at J to 1 base, leaving 10 bases not matched to a gene. The CDR3 sequence: CASSGNDRAWNTEAFF. CDR3 in DNA: TGTGCCAGCAGTGGGAATGACAGGGCCTGGAACACTGAAGCTTTCTTT.

This chain uses TRBV5-1 with TRBJ2-1; D gene unclear. Trimming took off 5 bases at V and 0 bases at J, with 12 bases between the two ends. The CDR3 has 15 residues. CDR1 SGHRS and CDR2 YFSETQ come from the germline V gene. CDR3 in amino acids: CASRGPGDSYNEQFF. As DNA, the CDR3 is TGCGCCAGCAGAGGCCCCGGAGACTCCTACAATGAGCAGTTCTTC.

The genes are TRBV6-6 and TRBJ1-1; D is unclear. The ends were cut back, 3 bases at V and 3 bases at J, with 17 bases in the middle. The CDR3 runs to 16 residues. CDR1 is MNHNY and CDR2 is SVGAGI in the germline V gene (reference sequence). CDR3 DNA sequence: TGTGCCAGCAGTTATCCGACTGGACGGAGGTACACTGAAGCTTTCTTT. This translates into CASSYPTGRRYTEAFF.

This rearrangement joins TRBV5-4 to TRBJ2-7; possible D gene TRBD1, 6 bases. V lost 0 bases to trimming and J lost 5 bases, with 12 bases between them. The CDR3 extends over 14 amino acids. Germline lookup yields CDR1 SGHNT and CDR2 YYREEE (reference sequence). The CDR3 nucleotides read TGTGCCAGCAGCTTGGTACAGGGCGTCAACGAGCAGTACTTC. Protein product: CASSLVQGVNEQYF.

The chain combines TRBV9 with TRBJ2-5; perhaps TRBD2 as D (6 bases). The CDR3 spans 18 residues. Trimming took off 1 base at V and 1 base at J, with 20 bases between the two ends. CDR1 and CDR2 from the germline V gene are SGDLS and YYNGEE. DNA for the CDR3: TGTGCCAGCAGCGTAACGGCCCGGGAGCACAGTGGCCAAGAGACCCAGTACTTC. Its translation is CASSVTAREHSGQETQYF.

V is TRBV6-6 and J is TRBJ1-6, with D unclear. V lost 10 bases, J lost 5 bases, and 15 bases lay in between. The V gene's germline CDR1 is MNHNY and CDR2 SVGAGI (reference sequence). The CDR3 totals 14 residues. The CDR3 region is CATRNAVDNSPLHF. CDR3 in DNA: TGTGCCACACGAAACGCAGTCGATAATTCACCCCTCCACTTT.

This clone was counted only a few times. The V and J genes are TRBV6-1 and TRBJ2-7, with TRBD1 identical over 9 bases. The junction had 9 bases not matched to a gene; V was cut back by 3 bases and J by 3 bases. The length of the CDR3 is 16 residues. The germline CDR1 and CDR2 sequences are MNHNS and SASEGT. Here the CDR3 DNA reads TGTGCCAGCAGTGATCTGCCACAGGGGGCTCACTACGAGCAGTACTTC. Translated, it gives CASSDLPQGAHYEQYF.

V is TRBV29-1 and J is TRBJ2-7; D remains unclear. Germline V lookup: CDR1 SQVTM, CDR2 ANQGSEA. There are 15 residues in the CDR3. V was cut by 5 bases and J by 2 bases, with 19 bases left in between. Here the CDR3 reads CSVLGVAERTYEQYF. CDR3 sequence (DNA): TGCAGCGTTCTCGGTGTCGCGGAGAGAACCTACGAGCAGTACTTC.

This chain connects TRBV5-4 to TRBJ2-7; D might be TRBD1 (6 bases). V lost 0 bases to trimming and J lost 3 bases, with 10 bases between them. CDR3 length: 14 residues. CDR1 is SGHNT, CDR2 YYREEE, per germline (reference sequence). In DNA, the CDR3 is TGTGCCAGCAGCTTGGATGGGGGCTACTACGAGCAGTACTTC. It translates to CASSLDGGYYEQYF.

This clone was detected only a few times. This chain connects TRBV9 to TRBJ2-3; TRBD2 matches 7 bases. CDR1 and CDR2 from the germline V gene are SGDLS and YYNGEE. J lost 4 bases, V lost 4 bases, and 6 bases had no gene match. The CDR3 is 14 amino acids. CDR3 bases: TGTGCCAGCAGCAACCGGGACTATTCAGATACGCAGTATTTT. It codes for CASSNRDYSDTQYF.

This chain joins TRBV15 and TRBJ1-5; D is unclear. Germline CDR1 reads LNHNV; CDR2 reads YYDKDF (reference sequence). Trimming left V 0 bases short and J 10 bases short, with 7 bases between. The CDR3 totals 12 residues. CDR3 loop: CATSRDTSPQHF. The DNA of the CDR3 is TGTGCCACCAGCAGAGACACGAGCCCCCAGCATTTT.